The T cell receptor beta chain described here comes from a study of cytomegalovirus exposure and HLA in healthy donors. General observations from the study: A prior analysis recorded that most TCR beta V segments were productive about 87% or about 30% of the time. There were fewer than 200 TCR beta chains listed as cytomegalovirus-associated. The authors reported that TCR beta sequences could predict HLA-A and HLA-B alleles. These predictions were accurate for most subjects in the first cohort. Only CMV serostatus was available as immune exposure information.

This CDR3 region has 18 residues. The PCR ran on 60 Vbeta and 13 Jbeta primers. Sequenced by immunoSEQ multiplex PCR; TCRdb stores in-frame clones only, minus some. The sample lists around 92,000 clones, about 74% seen once, with approximately 15% in the top ten. About this clone itself: Its antigen is unidentified.

The rearrangement links TRBV21-1 to TRBJ2-5; the D call TRBD2 from the table was never checked on the DNA. TRBV21-1 constitutes a pseudogene. The TCR was taken from a man in his fifties or sixties in good health and CMV-seropositive. Sequencing used PBMCs. The CDR3 loop reads CASSSRLTGGPGEETQYF. CDR3 DNA sequence: TGTGCCAGCAGCTCCCGACTAACGGGGGGGCCTGGGGAAGAGACCCAGTACTTC.